The sample holds a few counts of the clone carrying this T cell receptor beta chain. With a J-beta primer mix and a sample-barcoded 5' primer, a second PCR ran about 7 to 12 cycles. MiXCR was run by TCRdb on the 5' RACE reads, yielding one entry per CDR3 protein. The data show roughly 1.5 million distinct CDR3 sequences, 35% to 45% seen once. This sample stems from a study of blood T cells in healthy people across ages. Trimming stripped 4 bases from V and 4 bases from J, with 11 bases between. The CDR3 extends over 14 amino acids. The clonotype originates from a young woman in good health. The chain has TRBV12-3 or TRBV12-4 and TRBJ2-4; no definite D call. The source material was blood. The CDR3 nucleotides read TGTGCCAGCAGTTCGCCCCTCGCTAAAAACATTCAGTACTTC. As protein: CASSSPLAKNIQYF.